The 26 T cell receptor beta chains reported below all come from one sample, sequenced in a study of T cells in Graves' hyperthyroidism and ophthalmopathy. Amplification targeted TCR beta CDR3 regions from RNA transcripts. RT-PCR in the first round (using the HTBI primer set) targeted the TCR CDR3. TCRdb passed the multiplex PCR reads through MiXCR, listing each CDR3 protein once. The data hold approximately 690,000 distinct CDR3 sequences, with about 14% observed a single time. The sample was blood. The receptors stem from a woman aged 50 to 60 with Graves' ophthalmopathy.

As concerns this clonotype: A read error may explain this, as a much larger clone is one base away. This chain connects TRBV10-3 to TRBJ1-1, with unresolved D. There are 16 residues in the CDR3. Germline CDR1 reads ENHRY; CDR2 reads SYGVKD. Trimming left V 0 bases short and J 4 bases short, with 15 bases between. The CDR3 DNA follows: TGTGCCATCAGTGAGTCGGCTAGGACGGCGAGCACTGAAGCTTTCTTT. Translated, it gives CAISESARTASTEAFF.

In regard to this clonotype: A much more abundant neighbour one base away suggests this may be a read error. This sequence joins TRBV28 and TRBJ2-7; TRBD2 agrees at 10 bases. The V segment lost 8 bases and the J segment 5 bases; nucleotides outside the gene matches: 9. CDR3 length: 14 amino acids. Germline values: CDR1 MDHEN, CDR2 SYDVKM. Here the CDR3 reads CASVVSGRFDEQYF. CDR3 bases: TGTGCCAGCGTCGTTAGCGGGAGGTTCGACGAGCAGTACTTC.

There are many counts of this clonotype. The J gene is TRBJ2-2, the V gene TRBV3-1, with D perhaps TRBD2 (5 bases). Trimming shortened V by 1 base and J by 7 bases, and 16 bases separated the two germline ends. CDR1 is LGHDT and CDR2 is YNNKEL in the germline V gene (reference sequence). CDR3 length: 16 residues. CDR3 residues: CASSQGNGVLGGELFF. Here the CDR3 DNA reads TGTGCCAGCAGCCAAGGAAACGGGGTTCTAGGCGGGGAGCTGTTTTTT.

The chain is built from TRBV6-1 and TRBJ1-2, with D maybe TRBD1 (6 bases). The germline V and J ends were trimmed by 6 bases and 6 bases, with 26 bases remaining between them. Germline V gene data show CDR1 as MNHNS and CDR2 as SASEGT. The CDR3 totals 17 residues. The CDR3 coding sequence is TGTGCCAGCAGGACGCGGAGAGGGGGGGCGGGTGTTGATGGCTACACCTTC. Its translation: CASRTRRGGAGVDGYTF.

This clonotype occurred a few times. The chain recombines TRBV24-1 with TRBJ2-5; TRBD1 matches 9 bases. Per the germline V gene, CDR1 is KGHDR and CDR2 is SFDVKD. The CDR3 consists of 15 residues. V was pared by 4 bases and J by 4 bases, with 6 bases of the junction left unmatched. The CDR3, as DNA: TGTGCCACCAGTGACCCACAGGGGGCCGGAGAGACCCAGTACTTC. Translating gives CATSDPQGAGETQYF.

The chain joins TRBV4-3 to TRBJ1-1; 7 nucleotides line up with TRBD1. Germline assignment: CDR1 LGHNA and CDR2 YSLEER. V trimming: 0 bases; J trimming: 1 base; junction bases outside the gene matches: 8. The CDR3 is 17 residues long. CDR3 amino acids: CASSQDPGGGTNTEAFF. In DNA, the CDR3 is TGCGCCAGCAGCCAAGACCCGGGAGGGGGCACGAACACTGAAGCTTTCTTT.

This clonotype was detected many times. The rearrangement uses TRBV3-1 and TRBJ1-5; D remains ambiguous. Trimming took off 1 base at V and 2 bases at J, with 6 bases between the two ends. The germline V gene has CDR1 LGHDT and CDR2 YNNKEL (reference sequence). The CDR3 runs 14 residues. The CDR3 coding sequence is TGTGCCAGCAGCCAAGGACGGGGCAATCAGCCCCAGCATTTT. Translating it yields CASSQGRGNQPQHF.

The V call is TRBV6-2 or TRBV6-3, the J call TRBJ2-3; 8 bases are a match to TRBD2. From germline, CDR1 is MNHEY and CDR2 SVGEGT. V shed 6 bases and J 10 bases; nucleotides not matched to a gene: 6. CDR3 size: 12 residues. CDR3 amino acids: CASSQRERAQYF. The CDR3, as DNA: TGTGCCAGCAGCCAGCGGGAGAGAGCGCAGTATTTT.

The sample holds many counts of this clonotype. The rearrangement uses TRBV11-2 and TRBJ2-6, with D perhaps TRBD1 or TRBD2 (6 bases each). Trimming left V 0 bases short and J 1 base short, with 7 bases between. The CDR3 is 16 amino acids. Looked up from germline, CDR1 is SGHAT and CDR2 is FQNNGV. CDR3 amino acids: CASSLEGGSGANVLTF. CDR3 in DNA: TGTGCCAGCAGCTTAGAAGGGGGGTCTGGGGCCAACGTCCTGACTTTC. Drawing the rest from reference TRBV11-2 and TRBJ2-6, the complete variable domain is EAGVAQSPRYKIIEKRQSVAFWCNPISGHATLYWYQQILGQGPKLLIQFQNNGVVDDSQLPKDRFSAERLKGVDSTLKIQPAKLEDSAVYLCASSLEGGSGANVLTFGAGSRLTVL.

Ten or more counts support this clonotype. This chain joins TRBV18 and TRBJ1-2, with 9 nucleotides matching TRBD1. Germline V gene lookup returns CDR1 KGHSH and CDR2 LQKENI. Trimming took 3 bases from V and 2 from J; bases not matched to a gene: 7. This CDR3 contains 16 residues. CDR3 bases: TGTGCCAGCTCACCGATCTCGACAGGGGGGAACTATGGCTACACCTTC. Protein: CASSPISTGGNYGYTF.

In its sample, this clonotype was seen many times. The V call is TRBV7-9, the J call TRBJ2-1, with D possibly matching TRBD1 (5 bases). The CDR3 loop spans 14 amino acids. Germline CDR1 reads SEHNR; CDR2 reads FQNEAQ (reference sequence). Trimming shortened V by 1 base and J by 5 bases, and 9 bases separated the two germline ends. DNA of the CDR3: TGTGCCAGCAGCTTAGAAGCAGGGAACAATGAGCAGTTCTTC. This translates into CASSLEAGNNEQFF.

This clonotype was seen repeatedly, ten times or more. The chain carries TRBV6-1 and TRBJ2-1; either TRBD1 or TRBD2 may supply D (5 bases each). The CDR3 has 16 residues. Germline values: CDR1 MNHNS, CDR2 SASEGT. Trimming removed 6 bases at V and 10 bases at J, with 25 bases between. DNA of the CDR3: TGTGCCAGCAGGGGACCTGGGTGGCAGGGAGCGTTGGAGCAGTTCTTC. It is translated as CASRGPGWQGALEQFF.

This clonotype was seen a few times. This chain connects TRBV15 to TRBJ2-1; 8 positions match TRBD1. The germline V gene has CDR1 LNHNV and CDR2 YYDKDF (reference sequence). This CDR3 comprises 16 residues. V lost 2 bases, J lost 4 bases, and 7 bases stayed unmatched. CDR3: CATSRRGQGLYNEQFF. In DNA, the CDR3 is TGTGCCACCAGCAGACGCGGACAGGGACTTTACAATGAGCAGTTCTTC.

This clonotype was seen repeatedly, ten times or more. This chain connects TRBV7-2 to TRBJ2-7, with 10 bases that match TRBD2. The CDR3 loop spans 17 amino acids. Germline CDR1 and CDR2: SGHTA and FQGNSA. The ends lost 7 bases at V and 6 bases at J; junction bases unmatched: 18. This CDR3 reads CASTENSPLAGVAEQYF. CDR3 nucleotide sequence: TGTGCCAGCACCGAAAATTCCCCCCTAGCGGGAGTAGCCGAGCAGTACTTC.

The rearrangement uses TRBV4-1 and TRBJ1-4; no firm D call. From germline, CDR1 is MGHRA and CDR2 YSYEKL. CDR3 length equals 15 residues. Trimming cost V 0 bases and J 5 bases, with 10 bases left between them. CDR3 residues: CASSQDLYGNEKLFF. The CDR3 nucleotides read TGCGCCAGCAGCCAAGATTTATACGGGAATGAAAAACTGTTTTTT.

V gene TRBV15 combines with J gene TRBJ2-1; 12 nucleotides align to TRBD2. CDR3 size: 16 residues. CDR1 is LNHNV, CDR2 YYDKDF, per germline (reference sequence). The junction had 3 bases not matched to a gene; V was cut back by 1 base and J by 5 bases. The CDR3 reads CATSRATSGSDNEQFF. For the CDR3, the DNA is TGTGCCACCAGCAGAGCGACTAGCGGGAGCGACAATGAGCAGTTCTTC.

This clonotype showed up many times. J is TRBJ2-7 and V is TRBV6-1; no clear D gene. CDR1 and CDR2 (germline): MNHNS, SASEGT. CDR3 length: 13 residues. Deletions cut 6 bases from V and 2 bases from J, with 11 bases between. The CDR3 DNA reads TGTGCCAGCAGCCCTGGCCGAGCCTACGAGCAGTACTTC. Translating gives CASSPGRAYEQYF.

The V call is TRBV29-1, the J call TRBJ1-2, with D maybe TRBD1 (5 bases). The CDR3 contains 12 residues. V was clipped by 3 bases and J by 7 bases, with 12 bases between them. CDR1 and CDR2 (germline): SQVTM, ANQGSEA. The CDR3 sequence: CSVDEGVAGYTF. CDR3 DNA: TGCAGCGTTGACGAAGGGGTGGCTGGCTACACCTTC.

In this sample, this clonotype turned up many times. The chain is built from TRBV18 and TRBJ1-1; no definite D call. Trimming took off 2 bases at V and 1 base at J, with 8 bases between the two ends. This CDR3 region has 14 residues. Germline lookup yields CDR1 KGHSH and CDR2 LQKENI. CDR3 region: CASSPMATNTEAFF. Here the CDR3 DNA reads TGTGCCAGCTCACCAATGGCCACGAACACTGAAGCTTTCTTT.

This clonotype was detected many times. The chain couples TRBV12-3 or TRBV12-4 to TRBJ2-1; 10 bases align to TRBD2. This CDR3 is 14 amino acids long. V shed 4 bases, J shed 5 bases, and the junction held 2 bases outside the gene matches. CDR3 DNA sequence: TGTGCCAGCAGTTCGGGACTAGCGAACAATGAGCAGTTCTTC. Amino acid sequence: CASSSGLANNEQFF.

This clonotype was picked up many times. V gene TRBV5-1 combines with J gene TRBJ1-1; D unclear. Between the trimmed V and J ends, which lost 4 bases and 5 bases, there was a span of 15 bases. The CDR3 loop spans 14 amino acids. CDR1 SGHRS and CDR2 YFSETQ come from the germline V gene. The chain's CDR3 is CASSPQIMGTEAFF. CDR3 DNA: TGCGCCAGCAGCCCCCAGATAATGGGGACTGAAGCTTTCTTT.

DNA of the CDR3: TGTGCCAGCAGTTGGGACAGAAATAGCAATCAGCCCCAGCATTTT. This sequence encodes CASSWDRNSNQPQHF. The V gene is TRBV6-7, the J gene TRBJ1-5, with 7 bases fitting TRBD1. TRBV6-7 falls under the ORF class, with uncertain function. Trimming removed 4 bases from V and 0 bases from J; junction bases left unmatched: 3. This CDR3 contains 15 residues.

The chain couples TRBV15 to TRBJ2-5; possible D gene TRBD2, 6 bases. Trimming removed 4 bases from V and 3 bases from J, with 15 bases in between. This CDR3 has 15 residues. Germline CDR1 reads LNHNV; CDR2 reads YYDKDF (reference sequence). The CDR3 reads CATSTEPTSKETQYF. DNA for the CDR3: TGTGCCACCAGCACAGAACCGACTAGTAAAGAGACCCAGTACTTC.

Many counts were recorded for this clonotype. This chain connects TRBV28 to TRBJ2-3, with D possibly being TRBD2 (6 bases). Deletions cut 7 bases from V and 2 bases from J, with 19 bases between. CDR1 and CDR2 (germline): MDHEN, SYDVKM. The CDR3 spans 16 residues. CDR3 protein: CASTHPIAEITDTQYF. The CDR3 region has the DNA TGTGCCAGCACCCATCCGATAGCGGAGATCACAGATACGCAGTATTTT.

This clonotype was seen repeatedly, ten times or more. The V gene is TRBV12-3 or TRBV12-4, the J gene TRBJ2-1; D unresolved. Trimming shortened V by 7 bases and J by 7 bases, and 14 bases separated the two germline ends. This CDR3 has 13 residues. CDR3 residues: CASTVTLWNEQFF. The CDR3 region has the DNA TGTGCCAGCACCGTTACTCTATGGAATGAGCAGTTCTTC.

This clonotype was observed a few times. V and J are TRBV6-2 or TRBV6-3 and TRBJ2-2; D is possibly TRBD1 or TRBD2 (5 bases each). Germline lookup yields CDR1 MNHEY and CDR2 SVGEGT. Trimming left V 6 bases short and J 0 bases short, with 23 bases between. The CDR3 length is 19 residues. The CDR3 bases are TGTGCCAGCAGCAAATACTCCGGGACCCGAAAAACGAACACCGGGGAGCTGTTTTTT. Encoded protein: CASSKYSGTRKTNTGELFF.